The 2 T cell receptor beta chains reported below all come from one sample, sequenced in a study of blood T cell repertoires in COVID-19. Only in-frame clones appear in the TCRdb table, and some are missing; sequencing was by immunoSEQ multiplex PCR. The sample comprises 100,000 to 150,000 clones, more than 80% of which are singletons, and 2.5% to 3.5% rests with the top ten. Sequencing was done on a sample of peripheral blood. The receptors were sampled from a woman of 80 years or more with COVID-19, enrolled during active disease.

DNA of the CDR3: TGTGCTAGTGGCCTGGGACAGAAAGAGACCCAGTACTTC. It translates to CASGLGQKETQYF. J is TRBJ2-5 and V is TRBV12-5, with 7 positions matching TRBD1. The CDR3 has 13 amino acids. V was clipped by 6 bases and J by 3 bases; unmatched bases: 4. Germline V CDR1 and CDR2: LGHNT, FRNRAP.

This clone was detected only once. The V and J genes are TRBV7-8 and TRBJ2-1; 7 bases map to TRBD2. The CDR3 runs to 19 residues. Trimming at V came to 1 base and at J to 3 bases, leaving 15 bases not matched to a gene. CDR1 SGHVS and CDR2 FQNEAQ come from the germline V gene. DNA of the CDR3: TGTGCCAGCAGCTTAGAGGCCGGCGGGAGCCCTATAGGCTACAATGAGCAGTTCTTC. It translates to CASSLEAGGSPIGYNEQFF.